The next 7 T cell receptor beta chains were all read from a single sample in a study of blood T cell repertoires in COVID-19. The table came from immunoSEQ multiplex PCR; TCRdb's copy has only in-frame clones and leaves some out. The sample carries approximately 93,000 clones, 75% to 85% recorded once. The sequenced material came from peripheral blood. These receptor sequences come from a woman of 80 years or more with acute or convalescent COVID-19.

This sequence joins TRBV18 and TRBJ2-1, with 7 bases that match TRBD1. Per germline, CDR1 KGHSH and CDR2 LQKENI. There are 14 residues in the CDR3. V gave up 2 bases and J gave up 5 bases; unmatched junction bases: 3. CDR3 coding DNA: TGTGCCAGCTCACCAAAGACAGGGAACAATGAGCAGTTCTTC. It is translated as CASSPKTGNNEQFF.

V is TRBV10-3 and J is TRBJ1-1; D possibly corresponds to TRBD1 (5 bases). V dropped 8 bases and J dropped 5 bases, with 15 bases sitting between them. Germline lookup yields CDR1 ENHRY and CDR2 SYGVKD. The CDR3 totals 13 residues. Here the CDR3 reads CAILAERGTEAFF. Written as DNA, the CDR3 is TGTGCCATCCTAGCAGAACGGGGGACTGAAGCTTTCTTT.

The chain recombines TRBV7-3 with TRBJ2-2; TRBD2 matches at 8 bases. In germline, CDR1 is SGHTA, CDR2 FQGTGA. V shed 4 bases, J shed 4 bases, and the junction held 8 bases outside the gene matches. The CDR3 runs to 16 residues. The CDR3 coding sequence is TGTGCCAGCAGCTCGGGGGGGACTCATACCACCGGGGAGCTGTTTTTT. It codes for CASSSGGTHTTGELFF.

For the CDR3, the DNA is TGTGCCAGCTCCCAGGAGACAGCCACTTATAATGAAAAACTGTTTTTT. Protein sequence: CASSQETATYNEKLFF. The chain carries TRBV18 and TRBJ1-4, with D maybe TRBD1 (5 bases). Germline V gives CDR1 KGHSH, CDR2 LQKENI. The CDR3 has 16 amino acids. Trimming removed 6 bases at V and 4 bases at J, with 18 bases between.

Only a few counts were recorded for this clone. Other DNA sequences from this sample encode an identical CDR3 as well. The chain couples TRBV6-5 to TRBJ2-7, with TRBD1 matching over 8 bases. V shed 0 bases, J shed 3 bases, and the junction held 4 bases outside the gene matches. The CDR3 sequence is 15 residues long. Germline CDR1 reads MNHEY; CDR2 reads SVGAGI. CDR3 in DNA: TGTGCCAGCAGTTACTCTGACAGGGGAGGCTACGAGCAGTACTTC. Translating it yields CASSYSDRGGYEQYF.

The V and J genes are TRBV7-3 and TRBJ2-3; D is uncertain. The CDR3 runs to 13 residues. CDR1 and CDR2 from the germline V gene are SGHTA and FQGTGA. Trimming took off 5 bases at V and 4 bases at J, with 10 bases between the two ends. CDR3 DNA sequence: TGTGCCAGCAGCCCCTATCTGTCAGATACGCAGTATTTT. Protein sequence: CASSPYLSDTQYF.

This clone has just one count. The chain combines TRBV5-1 with TRBJ2-1, with TRBD1 identical over 7 bases. This CDR3 has 14 amino acids. Germline assignment: CDR1 SGHRS and CDR2 YFSETQ. With V trimmed by 3 bases and J by 9 bases, 9 bases remained unmatched. The CDR3 bases are TGCGCCAGCAGCTCAGGACAGGTCGTGGGTGAGCAGTTCTTC. Translated, it gives CASSSGQVVGEQFF.